This T cell receptor (beta chain) was recorded in a study of blood T cell repertoires in COVID-19. Study details: Acute and convalescent COVID-19 specimens originated in the United States, Italy and Spain. T cells, B-cell-depleted T cells, or PBMCs provided the cDNA or gDNA that served as material.

Sequenced by immunoSEQ multiplex PCR; TCRdb stores in-frame clones only, minus some. The sample shows some 160,000 clones, about 80% of them seen only once. CDR3 length: 15 amino acids. Germline V gene lookup returns CDR1 SGDLS and CDR2 YYNGEE. J lost 6 bases, V lost 4 bases, and 5 bases had no gene match. The rearrangement uses TRBV9 and TRBJ1-6; 9 nucleotides match TRBD1. Sequencing was carried out using peripheral blood. This TCR was sampled from a man in his 70s with active or convalescent COVID-19. CDR3 in DNA: TGTGCCAGCAGCATTTCGGACAGGGGTAATTCACCCCTCCACTTT. It codes for CASSISDRGNSPLHF.